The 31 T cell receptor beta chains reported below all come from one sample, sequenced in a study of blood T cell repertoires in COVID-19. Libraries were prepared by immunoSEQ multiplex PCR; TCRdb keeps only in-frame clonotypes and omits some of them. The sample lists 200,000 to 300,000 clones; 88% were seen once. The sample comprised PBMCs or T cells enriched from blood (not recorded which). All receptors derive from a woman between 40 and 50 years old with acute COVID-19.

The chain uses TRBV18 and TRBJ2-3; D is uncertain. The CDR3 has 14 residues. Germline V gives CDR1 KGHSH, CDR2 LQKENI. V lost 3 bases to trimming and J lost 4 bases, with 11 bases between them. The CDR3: CASSPNGRADTQYF. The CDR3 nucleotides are TGTGCCAGCTCACCCAATGGTCGCGCAGATACGCAGTATTTT.

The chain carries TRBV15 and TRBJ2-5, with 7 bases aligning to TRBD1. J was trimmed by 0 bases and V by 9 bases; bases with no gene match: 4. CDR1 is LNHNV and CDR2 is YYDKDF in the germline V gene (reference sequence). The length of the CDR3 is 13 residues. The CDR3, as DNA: TGTGCCACAGGGGACAGCCACCAAGAGACCCAGTACTTC. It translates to CATGDSHQETQYF.

CDR3 sequence (DNA): TGTGCCTGGAGTGTGGGGCCAGGGGGATTGTACGAGCAGTACTTC. Protein product: CAWSVGPGGLYEQYF. The chain employs TRBV30 and TRBJ2-7, with TRBD1 identical over 7 bases. This CDR3 has 15 amino acids. Germline V gene data show CDR1 as GTSNPN and CDR2 as SVGIG (reference sequence). The J segment lost 4 bases and the V segment lost 0 bases, leaving 9 bases of the junction unmatched.

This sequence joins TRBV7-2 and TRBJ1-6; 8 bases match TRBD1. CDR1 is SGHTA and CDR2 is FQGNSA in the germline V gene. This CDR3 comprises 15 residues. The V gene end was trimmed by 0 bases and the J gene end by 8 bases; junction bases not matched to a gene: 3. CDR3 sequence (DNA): TGTGCCAGCAGCTTAGCCTACAGGGGGGATTCACCCCTCCACTTT. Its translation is CASSLAYRGDSPLHF. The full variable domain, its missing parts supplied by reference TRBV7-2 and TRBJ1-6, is GAGVSQSPSNKVTEKGKDVELRCDPISGHTALYWYRQSLGQGLEFLIYFQGNSAPDKSGLPSDRFSAERTGGSVSTLTIQRTQQEDSAVYLCASSLAYRGDSPLHFGNGTRLTVT.

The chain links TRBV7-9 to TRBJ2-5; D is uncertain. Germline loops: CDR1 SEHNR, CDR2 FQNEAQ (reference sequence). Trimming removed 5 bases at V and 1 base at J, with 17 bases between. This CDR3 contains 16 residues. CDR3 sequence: CASSPPGLAVQETQYF. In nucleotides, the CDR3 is TGTGCCAGCAGCCCCCCCGGCCTGGCGGTCCAAGAGACCCAGTACTTC.

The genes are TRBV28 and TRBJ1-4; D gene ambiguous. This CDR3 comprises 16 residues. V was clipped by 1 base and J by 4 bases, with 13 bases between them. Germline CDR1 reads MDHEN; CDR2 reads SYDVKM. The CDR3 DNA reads TGTGCCAGCAGTTTATTCTCGCCAGGACTTAATGAAAAACTGTTTTTT. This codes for CASSLFSPGLNEKLFF.

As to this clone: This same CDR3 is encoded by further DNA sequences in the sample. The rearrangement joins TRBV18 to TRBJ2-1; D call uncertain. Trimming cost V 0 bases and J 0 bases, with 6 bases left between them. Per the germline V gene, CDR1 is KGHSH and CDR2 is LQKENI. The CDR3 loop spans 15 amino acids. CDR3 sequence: CASSPPPSSYNEQFF. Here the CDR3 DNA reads TGTGCCAGCTCACCACCGCCGAGCTCCTACAATGAGCAGTTCTTC.

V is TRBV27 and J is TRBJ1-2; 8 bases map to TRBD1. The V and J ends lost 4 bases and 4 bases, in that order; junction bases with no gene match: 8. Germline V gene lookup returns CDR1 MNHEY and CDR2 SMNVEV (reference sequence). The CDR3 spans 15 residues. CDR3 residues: CASSSPGQGSYGYTF. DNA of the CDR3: TGTGCCAGCAGTTCACCTGGACAGGGTAGCTATGGCTACACCTTC.

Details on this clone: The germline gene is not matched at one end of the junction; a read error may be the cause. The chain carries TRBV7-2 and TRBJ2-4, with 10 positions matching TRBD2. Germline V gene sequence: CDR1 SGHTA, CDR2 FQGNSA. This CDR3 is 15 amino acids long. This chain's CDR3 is CASRLAGGGKNIQYF. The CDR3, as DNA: TGTGCCAGCAGATTAGCGGGAGGAGGCAAAAACATTCAGTACTTC.

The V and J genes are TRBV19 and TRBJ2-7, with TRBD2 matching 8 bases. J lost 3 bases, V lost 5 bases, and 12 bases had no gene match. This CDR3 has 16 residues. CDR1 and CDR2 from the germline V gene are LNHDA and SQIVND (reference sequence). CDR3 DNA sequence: TGTGCCAGTAGTTCAACTCCCGGGACTAGAGGCTACGAGCAGTACTTC. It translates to CASSSTPGTRGYEQYF.

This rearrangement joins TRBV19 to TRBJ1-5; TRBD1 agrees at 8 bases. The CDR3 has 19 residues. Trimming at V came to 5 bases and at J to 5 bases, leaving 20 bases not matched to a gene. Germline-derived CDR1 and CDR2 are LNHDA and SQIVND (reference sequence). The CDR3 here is CASSSPDRGGDPDHQPQHF. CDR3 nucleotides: TGTGCCAGTAGTTCACCCGACAGGGGAGGAGACCCGGACCATCAGCCCCAGCATTTT.

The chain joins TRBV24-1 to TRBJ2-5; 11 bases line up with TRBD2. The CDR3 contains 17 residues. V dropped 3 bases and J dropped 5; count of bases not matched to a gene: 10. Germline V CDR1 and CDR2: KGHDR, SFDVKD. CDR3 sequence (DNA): TGTGCCACCAGTGATCCTTCACTAGCGGGAGTTGGTGAGACCCAGTACTTC. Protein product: CATSDPSLAGVGETQYF.

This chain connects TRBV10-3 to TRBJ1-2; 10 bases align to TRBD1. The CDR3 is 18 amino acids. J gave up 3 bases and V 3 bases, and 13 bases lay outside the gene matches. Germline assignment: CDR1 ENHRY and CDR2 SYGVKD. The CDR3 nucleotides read TGTGCCATCAGTGATAAGGGACAGGGGATGTTCTGGGACTATGGCTACACCTTC. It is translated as CAISDKGQGMFWDYGYTF.

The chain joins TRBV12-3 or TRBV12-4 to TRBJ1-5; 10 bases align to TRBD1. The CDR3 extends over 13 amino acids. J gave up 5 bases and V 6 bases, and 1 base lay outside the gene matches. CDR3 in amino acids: CASRGTGDQPQHF. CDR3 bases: TGTGCCAGCAGAGGGACAGGGGATCAGCCCCAGCATTTT.

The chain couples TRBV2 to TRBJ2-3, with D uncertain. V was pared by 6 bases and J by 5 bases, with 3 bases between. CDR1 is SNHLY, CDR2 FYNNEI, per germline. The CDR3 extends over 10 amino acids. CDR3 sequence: CASRRDTQYF. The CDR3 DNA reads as TGTGCCAGCAGGCGAGATACGCAGTATTTT. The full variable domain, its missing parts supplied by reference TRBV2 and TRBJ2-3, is EPEVTQTPSHQVTQMGQEVILRCVPISNHLYFYWYRQILGQKVEFLVSFYNNEISEKSEIFDDQFSVERPDGSNFTLKIRSTKLEDSAMYFCASRRDTQYFGPGTRLTVL.

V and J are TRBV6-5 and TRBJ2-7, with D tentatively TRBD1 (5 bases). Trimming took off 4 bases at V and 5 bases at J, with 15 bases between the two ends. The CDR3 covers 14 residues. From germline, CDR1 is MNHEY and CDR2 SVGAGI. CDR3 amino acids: CASSWQGRVNEQYF. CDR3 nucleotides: TGTGCCAGCAGTTGGCAGGGAAGGGTGAACGAGCAGTACTTC.

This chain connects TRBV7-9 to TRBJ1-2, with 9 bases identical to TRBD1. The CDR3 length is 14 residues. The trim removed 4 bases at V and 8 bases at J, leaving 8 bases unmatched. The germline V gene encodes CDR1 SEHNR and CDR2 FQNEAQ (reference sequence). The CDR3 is CASSSPDRGDGYTF. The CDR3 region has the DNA TGTGCCAGCAGCTCACCGGACAGGGGTGACGGCTACACCTTC.

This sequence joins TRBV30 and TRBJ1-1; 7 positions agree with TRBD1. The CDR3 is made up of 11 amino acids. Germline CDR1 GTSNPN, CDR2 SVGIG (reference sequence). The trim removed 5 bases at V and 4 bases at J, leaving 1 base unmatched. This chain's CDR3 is CAWGTVTEAFF. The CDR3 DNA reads TGTGCCTGGGGGACAGTCACTGAAGCTTTCTTT.

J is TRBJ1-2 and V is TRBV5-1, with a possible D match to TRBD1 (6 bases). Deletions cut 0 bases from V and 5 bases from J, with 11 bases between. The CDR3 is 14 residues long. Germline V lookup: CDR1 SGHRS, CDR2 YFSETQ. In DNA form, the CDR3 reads TGCGCCAGCAGCTTGGCCAAGGGGGAGTATGGCTACACCTTC. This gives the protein CASSLAKGEYGYTF.

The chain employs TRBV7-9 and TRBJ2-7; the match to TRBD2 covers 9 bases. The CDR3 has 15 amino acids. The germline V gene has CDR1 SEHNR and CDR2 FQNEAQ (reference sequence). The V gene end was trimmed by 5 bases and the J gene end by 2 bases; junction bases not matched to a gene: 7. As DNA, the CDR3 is TGTGCCAGCAGCGACGGGACTAGCACTCCCTACGAGCAGTACTTC. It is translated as CASSDGTSTPYEQYF.

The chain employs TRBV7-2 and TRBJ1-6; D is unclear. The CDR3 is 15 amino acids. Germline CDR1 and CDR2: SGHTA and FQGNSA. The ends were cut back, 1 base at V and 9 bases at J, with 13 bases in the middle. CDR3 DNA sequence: TGTGCCAGCAGCTTAGAGAGAGGTGGTGGTTCACCCCTCCACTTT. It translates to CASSLERGGGSPLHF.

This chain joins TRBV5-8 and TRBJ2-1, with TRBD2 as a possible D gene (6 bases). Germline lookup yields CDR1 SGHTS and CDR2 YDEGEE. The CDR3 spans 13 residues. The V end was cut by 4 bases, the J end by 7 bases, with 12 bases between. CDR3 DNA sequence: TGTGCCAGCAGCCCGCGGGGTTGGAATGAGCAGTTCTTC. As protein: CASSPRGWNEQFF.

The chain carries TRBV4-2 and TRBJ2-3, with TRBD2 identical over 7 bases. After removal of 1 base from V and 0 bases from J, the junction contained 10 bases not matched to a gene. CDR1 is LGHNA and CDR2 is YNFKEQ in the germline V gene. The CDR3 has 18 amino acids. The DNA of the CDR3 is TGTGCCAGCAGCCAAGTAGTGGCTAGCGGAAAAAGCACAGATACGCAGTATTTT. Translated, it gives CASSQVVASGKSTDTQYF.

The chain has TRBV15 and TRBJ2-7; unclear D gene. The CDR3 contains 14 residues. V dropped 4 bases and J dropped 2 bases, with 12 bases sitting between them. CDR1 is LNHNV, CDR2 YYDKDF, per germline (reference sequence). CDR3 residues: CATSTAQSPYEQYV. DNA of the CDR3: TGTGCCACCAGCACTGCACAGTCGCCCTACGAGCAGTACGTC.

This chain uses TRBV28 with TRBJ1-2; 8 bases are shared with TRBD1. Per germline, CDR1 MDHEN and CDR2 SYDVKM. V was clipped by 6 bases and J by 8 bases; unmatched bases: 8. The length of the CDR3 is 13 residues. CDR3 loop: CASRPQGAQGYTF. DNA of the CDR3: TGTGCCAGCAGACCCCAGGGGGCGCAGGGCTACACCTTC.

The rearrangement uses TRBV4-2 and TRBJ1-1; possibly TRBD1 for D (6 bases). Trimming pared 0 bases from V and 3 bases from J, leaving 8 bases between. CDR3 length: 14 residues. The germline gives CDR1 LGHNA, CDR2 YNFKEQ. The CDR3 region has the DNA TGTGCCAGCAGCCAAGATGGGGGCCACACTGAAGCTTTCTTT. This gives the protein CASSQDGGHTEAFF.

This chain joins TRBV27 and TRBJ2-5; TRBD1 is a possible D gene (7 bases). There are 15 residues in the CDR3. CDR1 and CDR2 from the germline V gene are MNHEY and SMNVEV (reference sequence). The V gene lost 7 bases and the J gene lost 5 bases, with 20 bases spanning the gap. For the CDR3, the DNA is TGTGCCAGCACGTTTTGGCAGGGGGGAATGGAGACCCAGTACTTC. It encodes CASTFWQGGMETQYF.

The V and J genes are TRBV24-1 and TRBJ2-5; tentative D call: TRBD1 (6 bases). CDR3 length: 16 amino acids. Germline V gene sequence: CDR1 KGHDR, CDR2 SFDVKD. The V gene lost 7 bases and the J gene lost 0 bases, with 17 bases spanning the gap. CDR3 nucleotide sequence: TGTGCCACCAGCTCATCGACAGGAGAAAACCAAGAGACCCAGTACTTC. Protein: CATSSSTGENQETQYF.

The CDR3 DNA sequence: TGTGCCACCAGTGATTTCTCGCGGGAGGGAATGGCTGAGCAGTTCTTC. Translated: CATSDFSREGMAEQFF. The genes are TRBV24-1 and TRBJ2-1; 9 nucleotides agree with TRBD2. CDR3 length: 16 residues. The V segment lost 1 base and the J segment 9 bases; nucleotides outside the gene matches: 9. Per germline, CDR1 KGHDR and CDR2 SFDVKD.

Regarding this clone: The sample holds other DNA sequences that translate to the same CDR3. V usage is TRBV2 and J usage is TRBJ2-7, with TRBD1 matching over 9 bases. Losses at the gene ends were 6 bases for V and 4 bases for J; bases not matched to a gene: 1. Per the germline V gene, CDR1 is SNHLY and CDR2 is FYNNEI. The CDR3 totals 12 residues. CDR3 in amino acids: CASRDRGYEQYF. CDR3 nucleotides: TGTGCCAGCAGGGACAGGGGTTACGAGCAGTACTTC.

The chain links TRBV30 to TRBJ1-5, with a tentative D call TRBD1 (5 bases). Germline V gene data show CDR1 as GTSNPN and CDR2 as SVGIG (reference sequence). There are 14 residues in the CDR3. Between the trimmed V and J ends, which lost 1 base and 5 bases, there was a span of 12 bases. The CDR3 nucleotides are TGTGCCTGGAGTGAGGACACTTTGGATCAGCCCCAGCATTTT. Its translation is CAWSEDTLDQPQHF.